This TCR beta chain was obtained from a study of OX40 agonist ivuxolimab in advanced cancers. Background on the whole study: The costimulatory receptor OX40 (CD134) was targeted by ivuxolimab, a fully human IgG2 agonistic monoclonal antibody. Partial responses occurred in three dose-escalation patients: two with cutaneous melanoma and one with hepatocellular carcinoma. Patients were allowed to have had prior anti-PD-1, anti-PD-L1 or anti-CTLA-4 therapy, and approximately 40% of the dose-escalation patients had previously received checkpoint inhibitors. In the dose-escalation cohort, 82.7% of patients were male, and the mean age was roughly 60 years, with a range of 23 to 79. Peripheral TCRbeta sequencing was intended to test whether TCR sequence diversity was altered and clonal T-cell expansion was caused by ivuxolimab. Intravenous ivuxolimab was administered to patients every 2 weeks at six dose levels: 0.01, 0.1, 0.3, 1.5, 3 and 10 mg/kg. The paper reports the monotherapy dose-escalation portion (N of about 54 patients) of the phase I ivuxolimab trial. Of the 50 or so patients in dose escalation, 19 had hepatocellular carcinoma, around 15 had melanoma, 9 had renal cell carcinoma and 9 had head and neck cancer.

The research as a whole found: Low levels of normalized T-cell clonal expansion were also seen in some patients who did not respond. Partial responders in the 0.1-3.0 mg/kg groups had among the lowest normalized peripheral clonal expansion, especially among CD8+ T cells. At doses from 0.1 to 3.0 mg/kg, clonal expansion was seen in both CD4+ and CD8+ blood T cells between baseline and week 6. After ivuxolimab, CD8+ T cells had more expanded clones than CD4+ T cells on average. Antigen specificity was not determined for the clonally expanded peripheral T cells.

The trial excluded patients who had a history of autoimmune disease or were on systemic immunosuppression. Peripheral blood for TCR sequencing was collected from all dose cohorts at baseline, on cycle 4 day 1, and on cycle 7 day 1. Samples came from an open-label, multicenter, first-in-human phase I dose-escalation trial of ivuxolimab. Adults with locally advanced or metastatic melanoma, renal cell, hepatocellular, or head and neck squamous cell carcinoma were enrolled in the trial. Before TCR sequencing, CD4+ T cells and CD8+ T cells were sorted from peripheral blood as separate populations. For this clone: This clone's antigen is unknown. Per-base qualities were not stored, and no clone one base away is much larger.

Genomic DNA was isolated from the sorted cells so that the TCRbeta CDR3 region could be sequenced. The immunoSEQ Assay was used for sequencing of TCRbeta CDR3 regions. As stored in TCRdb, this immuneACCESS dataset retains in-frame rearrangements with V and J assigned. A fraction of the clones does not appear; measured against another copy, unresolved V genes explain less than half of the discrepancy, and the remainder lacks a known reason. This sample comprises more than 50,000 clones, more than 80% of them detected only once. The ten largest make up about 2% of the sample. V loses 5 bases at its end and J loses 6 bases; junction bases beyond the gene matches: 6. For CDR1 and CDR2, the germline V gene lists SGHNT and YENEEA. The CDR3 covers 14 residues, taking in both the cysteine and the phenylalanine. Here the CDR3 DNA is all that survives: 42 bases in frame from base 1.

The chain is made from TRBV11-3 and TRBJ2-2, with TRBD2 identical over 7 junction bases. The sample here was CD4+ or CD8+ T cells sorted from blood, taken in a trial of the OX40 agonist ivuxolimab. The TCR was taken from an adult with an advanced solid tumor such as melanoma, head and neck, liver or kidney cancer. Read as DNA, the sequence is TGTGCCAGCAGCAGCTCACGGGGGGCCGGGGAGCTGTTTTTT. It encodes CASSSSRGAGELFF.